A selection of T cell receptor beta chains follows, all from one sample in a study of T cells in Graves' hyperthyroidism and ophthalmopathy. MiXCR, applied by TCRdb to the multiplex PCR reads, yields one record per CDR3 protein. The sample lists 370,000 or so distinct CDR3 sequences, just under 25% occurring once. Sequencing was performed on blood. These receptors originate from a man aged 50-60 years with Graves' hyperthyroidism. Both conserved end residues are part of each CDR3. The D gene is left open where the match is weak. Not every row has a clone size; where given, it reads once, few, many or a size class.

D,size,V,J,CDR3,DNA
-,few,TRBV19,TRBJ1-1,CASSIATGDTEAFF,TGTGCCAGTAGTATTGCGACCGGCGACACTGAAGCTTTCTTT
-,-,TRBV7-2,TRBJ2-7,CASILGPTTYEQYF,TGTGCCAGCATCCTGGGACCGACGACCTACGAGCAGTACTTC
-,-,TRBV11-2,TRBJ2-2,CASSQGWEVLAGELFF,TGTGCCAGCAGCCAAGGTTGGGAAGTTCTTGCCGGGGAGCTGTTTTTT
TRBD2,-,TRBV3-1,TRBJ2-2,CASSLAGGLGNTGELFF,TGTGCCAGCAGCCTAGCGGGAGGGCTTGGTAACACCGGGGAGCTGTTTTTT
TRBD1,-,TRBV6-1,TRBJ1-4,CASSNRGLLEKLFF,TGTGCCAGCTCAAACAGGGGTCTTCTTGAAAAACTGTTTTTT
TRBD1,-,TRBV29-1,TRBJ2-1,CSVVGTGSYNEQFF,TGCAGCGTTGTTGGGACAGGCTCCTACAATGAGCAGTTCTTC
TRBD1,few,TRBV12-3/TRBV12-4,TRBJ2-5,CASSARGTVQETQYF,TGTGCCAGCAGTGCAAGGGGGACAGTACAAGAGACCCAGTACTTC
TRBD2,-,TRBV30,TRBJ2-7,CAWSPAPLAGGPYEQYF,TGTGCCTGGAGCCCAGCCCCTCTAGCGGGAGGGCCCTACGAGCAGTACTTC
-,-,TRBV5-1,TRBJ2-7,CASSLAWEGEQYF,TGCGCCAGCAGCTTGGCATGGGAAGGCGAGCAGTACTTC
TRBD2,many,TRBV18,TRBJ2-3,CASSREGRSTDTQYF,TGTGCCAGCTCACGGGAGGGGAGAAGCACAGATACGCAGTATTTT
-,many,TRBV6-1,TRBJ2-1,CASNLGGERNEQFF,TGTGCCAGCAACTTAGGGGGGGAACGGAATGAGCAGTTCTTC
-,many,TRBV3-1,TRBJ1-1,CASSQVQGGNAEAFF,TGTGCCAGCAGCCAAGTGCAGGGCGGGAACGCTGAAGCTTTCTTT
-,few,TRBV7-9,TRBJ1-1,CASSFVRMNTEAFF,TGTGCCAGCAGCTTTGTAAGAATGAACACTGAAGCTTTCTTT
-,-,TRBV3-1,TRBJ2-7,CASSPGHAGEQYF,TGTGCCAGCAGCCCGGGTCATGCCGGCGAGCAGTACTTC
-,few,TRBV28,TRBJ2-1,CASSLVGLNYNEQFF,TGTGCCAGCAGTTTAGTTGGTCTGAATTACAATGAGCAGTTCTTC
-,many,TRBV5-1,TRBJ2-3,CASSPLGTDTQYF,TGTGCCAGCTCACCTCTCGGCACAGATACGCAGTATTTT
-,-,TRBV30,TRBJ2-3,CAWNPGAVTDTQYF,TGTGCCTGGAATCCTGGGGCAGTCACAGATACGCAGTATTTT
-,once,TRBV5-5,TRBJ2-2,CASSPRPGITGELFF,TGTGCCAGCAGCCCACGGCCAGGGATCACCGGGGAGCTGTTTTTT
TRBD2,once,TRBV24-1,TRBJ2-1,CATSDSGTSGRSSYNEQFF,TGTGCCACCAGTGACTCAGGGACTAGCGGGAGGAGCTCCTACAATGAGCAGTTCTTC
TRBD1,-,TRBV20-1,TRBJ2-1,CSARTGNPFYNEQFF,TGCAGTGCGAGGACAGGGAATCCCTTCTACAATGAGCAGTTCTTC
TRBD1,many,TRBV11-2,TRBJ2-5,CASSLVGQGTQETQYF,TGTGCCAGCAGCTTAGTCGGACAGGGGACCCAAGAGACCCAGTACTTC
TRBD1,once,TRBV6-1,TRBJ2-2,CASRGTVGGELFF,TGTGCCAGCAGGGGGACAGTTGGCGGGGAGCTGTTTTTT
-,-,TRBV10-3,TRBJ1-2,CAISEKGLEGYTF,TGTGCCATCAGTGAGAAGGGGCTGGAAGGCTACACCTTC
TRBD1,-,TRBV11-2,TRBJ1-2,CASSLELGGRNGYTF,TGTGCCAGCAGCTTAGAGCTAGGGGGCCGCAATGGCTACACCTTC
-,-,TRBV7-6,TRBJ2-7,CASTSGEGPEQYF,TGTGCCAGCACCTCAGGCGAGGGGCCCGAGCAGTACTTC
TRBD1,-,TRBV7-2,TRBJ1-2,CASSSGQGSYTF,TGTGCCAGCAGCTCGGGACAGGGCTCTTACACCTTC
-,-,TRBV7-9,TRBJ1-2,CASSLVGNLGYTF,TGTGCCAGCAGCTTAGTAGGGAATCTTGGCTACACCTTC
TRBD2,-,TRBV12-5,TRBJ2-5,CASGRSGFQETQYF,TGTGCTAGTGGGCGTAGCGGGTTCCAAGAGACCCAGTACTTC
-,many,TRBV11-2,TRBJ2-5,CASSLAGTARETQYF,TGTGCCAGCAGCTTAGCCGGGACTGCACGGGAGACCCAGTACTTC
TRBD2,few,TRBV2,TRBJ2-2,CASSGLADTGELFF,TGTGCCAGCAGCGGACTAGCGGACACCGGGGAGCTGTTTTTT
-,many,TRBV5-5,TRBJ2-1,CASTLYNEQFF,TGTGCCAGCACTTTATACAATGAGCAGTTCTTC
-,-,TRBV7-9,TRBJ2-1,CASSLANSRMGAAGNEQFF,TGTGCCAGCAGCTTGGCGAACAGCCGTATGGGGGCGGCGGGCAATGAGCAGTTCTTC
-,-,TRBV2,TRBJ2-2,CASSDLRGIGELFF,TGTGCCAGCAGTGACTTGAGGGGGATAGGGGAGCTGTTTTTT
-,-,TRBV5-5,TRBJ2-1,CASSLGPARDEQFF,TGTGCCAGCAGCTTGGGTCCAGCCCGCGATGAGCAGTTCTTC
TRBD1,-,TRBV12-3/TRBV12-4,TRBJ2-7,CASSVSGQRYEQYF,TGTGCCAGCAGCGTCTCGGGACAGCGCTACGAGCAGTACTTC
-,many,TRBV9,TRBJ1-1,CASSVATNTEAFF,TGTGCCAGCAGCGTAGCTACGAACACTGAAGCTTTCTTT
-,-,TRBV11-3,TRBJ1-1,CASRPTSSNTEAFF,TGTGCCAGCAGGCCGACTTCCTCGAACACTGAAGCTTTCTTT
TRBD1,few,TRBV6-1,TRBJ1-5,CASSVRQGTEQPQHF,TGTGCCAGCAGTGTCAGACAGGGGACGGAACAGCCCCAGCATTTT
-,-,TRBV7-2,TRBJ1-2,CASSLEGRLFSYTF,TGTGCCAGCAGCTTAGAGGGACGGCTTTTCAGCTACACCTTC
-,-,TRBV6-2/TRBV6-3,TRBJ2-7,CASRKGGLYEQYF,TGTGCCAGCAGAAAAGGAGGTCTTTACGAGCAGTACTTC
-,many,TRBV7-9,TRBJ2-1,CASNPGQISNEQFF,TGTGCCAGCAACCCTGGACAAATTAGCAATGAGCAGTTCTTC
TRBD2,-,TRBV20-1,TRBJ2-1,CSGLADYNEQFF,TGCAGTGGGCTAGCGGACTACAATGAGCAGTTCTTC
TRBD1,many,TRBV6-1,TRBJ2-3,CASRRRQGVADTQYF,TGTGCCAGCCGTCGACGACAGGGGGTCGCAGATACGCAGTATTTT
-,-,TRBV3-1,TRBJ1-4,CASSQVGREKLFF,TGTGCCAGCAGCCAAGTCGGTCGTGAAAAACTGTTTTTT
TRBD2,many,TRBV2,TRBJ2-5,CASKLGSGGETQYF,TGTGCCAGCAAACTAGGGAGCGGGGGAGAGACCCAGTACTTC
TRBD2,few,TRBV20-1,TRBJ2-1,CSARLGEGPGEQFF,TGCAGTGCTCGACTGGGGGAGGGCCCGGGTGAGCAGTTCTTC
TRBD2,-,TRBV20-1,TRBJ2-5,CSARESGAKRGAQYF,TGCAGTGCTAGAGAGAGTGGGGCCAAGCGGGGGGCCCAGTACTTC
-,many,TRBV19,TRBJ2-3,CASSQGGEVDTQYF,TGTGCCAGTAGCCAAGGGGGGGAGGTAGATACGCAGTATTTT
TRBD1,-,TRBV20-1,TRBJ1-1,CSARDRGRNTEAFF,TGCAGTGCTAGGGACAGGGGAAGGAACACTGAAGCTTTCTTT
TRBD2,few,TRBV10-2,TRBJ2-7,CASSEYVPGLAESSYEQYF,TGCGCCAGCAGTGAGTACGTCCCGGGACTAGCGGAAAGTTCCTACGAGCAGTACTTC
-,-,TRBV7-2,TRBJ2-7,CASSLPSLYEQYF,TGTGCCAGCAGCTTGCCCTCCTTGTACGAGCAGTACTTC